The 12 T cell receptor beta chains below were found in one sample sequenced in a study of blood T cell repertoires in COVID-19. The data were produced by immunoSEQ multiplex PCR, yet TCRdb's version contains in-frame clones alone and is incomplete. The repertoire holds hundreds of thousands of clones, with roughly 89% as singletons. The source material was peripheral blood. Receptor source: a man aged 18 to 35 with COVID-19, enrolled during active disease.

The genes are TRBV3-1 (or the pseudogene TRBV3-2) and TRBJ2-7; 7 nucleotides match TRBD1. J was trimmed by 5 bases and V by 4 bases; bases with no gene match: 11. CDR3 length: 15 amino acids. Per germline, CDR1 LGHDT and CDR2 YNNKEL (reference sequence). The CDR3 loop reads CASSRPVTGSHEQYF. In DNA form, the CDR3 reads TGTGCCAGCAGCCGACCGGTGACAGGGAGTCACGAGCAGTACTTC.

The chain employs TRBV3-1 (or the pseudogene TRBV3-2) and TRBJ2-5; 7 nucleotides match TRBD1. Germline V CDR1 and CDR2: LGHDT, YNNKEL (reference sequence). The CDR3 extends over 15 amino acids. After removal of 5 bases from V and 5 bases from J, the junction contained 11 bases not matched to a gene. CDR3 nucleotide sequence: TGTGCCAGCAGCTCTTCGTTCCCCAGGGGGGAGACCCAGTACTTC. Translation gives CASSSSFPRGETQYF.

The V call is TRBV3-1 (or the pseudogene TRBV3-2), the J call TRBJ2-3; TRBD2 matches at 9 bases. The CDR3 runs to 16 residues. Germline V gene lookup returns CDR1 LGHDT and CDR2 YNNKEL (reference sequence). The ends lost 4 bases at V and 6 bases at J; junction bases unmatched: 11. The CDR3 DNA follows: TGTGCCAGCAGCCCCGTAGCGGGAGCGCCCCTGGATACGCAGTATTTT. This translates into CASSPVAGAPLDTQYF.

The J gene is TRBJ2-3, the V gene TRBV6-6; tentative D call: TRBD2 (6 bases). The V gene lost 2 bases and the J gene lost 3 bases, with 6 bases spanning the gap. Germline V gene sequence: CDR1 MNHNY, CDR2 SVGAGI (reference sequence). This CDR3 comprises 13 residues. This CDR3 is CASSYGGTDTQYF. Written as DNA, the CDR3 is TGTGCCAGCAGTTACGGGGGGACAGATACGCAGTATTTT.

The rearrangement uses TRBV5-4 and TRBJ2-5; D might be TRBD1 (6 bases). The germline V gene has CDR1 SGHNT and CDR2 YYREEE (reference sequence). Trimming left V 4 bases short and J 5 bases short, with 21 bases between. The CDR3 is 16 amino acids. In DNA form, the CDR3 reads TGTGCCAGCAGCCGAGGGGGAGCGGTAATCGGGGAGACCCAGTACTTC. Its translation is CASSRGGAVIGETQYF. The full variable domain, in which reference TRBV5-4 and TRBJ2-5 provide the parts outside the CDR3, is ETGVTQSPTHLIKTRGQQVTLRCSSQSGHNTVSWYQQALGQGPQFIFQYYREEENGRGNFPPRFSGLQFPNYSSELNVNALELDDSALYLCASSRGGAVIGETQYFGPGTRLLVL.

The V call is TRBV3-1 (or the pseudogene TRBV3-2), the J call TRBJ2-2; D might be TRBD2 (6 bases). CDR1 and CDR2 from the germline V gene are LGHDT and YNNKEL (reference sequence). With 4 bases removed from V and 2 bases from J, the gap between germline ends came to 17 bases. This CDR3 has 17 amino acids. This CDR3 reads CASSRDLDSFNTGELFF. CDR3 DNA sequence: TGTGCCAGCAGCCGGGACTTAGACAGCTTTAACACCGGGGAGCTGTTTTTT.

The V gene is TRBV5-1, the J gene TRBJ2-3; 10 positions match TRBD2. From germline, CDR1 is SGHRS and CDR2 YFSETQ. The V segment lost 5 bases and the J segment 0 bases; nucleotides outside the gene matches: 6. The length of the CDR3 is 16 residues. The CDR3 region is CASSHSGRTSTDTQYF. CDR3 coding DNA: TGCGCCAGCAGTCATAGCGGGAGGACTAGCACAGATACGCAGTATTTT. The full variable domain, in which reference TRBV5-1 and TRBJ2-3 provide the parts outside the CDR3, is KAGVTQTPRYLIKTRGQQVTLSCSPISGHRSVSWYQQTPGQGLQFLFEYFSETQRNKGNFPGRFSGRQFSNSRSEMNVSTLELGDSALYLCASSHSGRTSTDTQYFGPGTRLTVL.

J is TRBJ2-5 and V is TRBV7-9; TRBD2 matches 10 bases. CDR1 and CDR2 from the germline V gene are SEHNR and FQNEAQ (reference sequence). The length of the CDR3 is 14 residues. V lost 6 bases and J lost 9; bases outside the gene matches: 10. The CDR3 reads CASRPLAGSMAQYF. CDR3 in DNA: TGTGCCAGCAGGCCACTAGCGGGATCGATGGCCCAGTACTTC.

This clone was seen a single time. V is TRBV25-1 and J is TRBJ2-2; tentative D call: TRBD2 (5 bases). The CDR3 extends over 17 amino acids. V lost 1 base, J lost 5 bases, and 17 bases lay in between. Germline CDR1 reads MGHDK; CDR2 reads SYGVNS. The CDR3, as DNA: TGTGCCAGCAGTGAATGGGTAGTAACTAGTCCGACCGGGGAGCTGTTTTTT. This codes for CASSEWVVTSPTGELFF. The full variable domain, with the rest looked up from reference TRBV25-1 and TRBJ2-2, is EADIYQTPRYLVIGTGKKITLECSQTMGHDKMYWYQQDPGMELHLIHYSYGVNSTEKGDLSSESTVSRIRTEHFPLTLESARPSHTSQYLCASSEWVVTSPTGELFFGEGSRLTVL.

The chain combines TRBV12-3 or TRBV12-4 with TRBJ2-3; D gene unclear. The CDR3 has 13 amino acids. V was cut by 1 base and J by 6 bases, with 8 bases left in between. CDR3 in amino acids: CASSLDFRDTQYF. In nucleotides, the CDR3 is TGTGCCAGCAGTTTAGACTTCCGGGATACGCAGTATTTT.

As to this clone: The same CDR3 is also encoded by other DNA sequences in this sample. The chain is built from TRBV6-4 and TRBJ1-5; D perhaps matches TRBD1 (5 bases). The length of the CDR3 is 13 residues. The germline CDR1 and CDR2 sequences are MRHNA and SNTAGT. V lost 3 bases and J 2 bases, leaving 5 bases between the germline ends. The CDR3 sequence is CASSEQGNQPQHF. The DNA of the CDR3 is TGTGCCAGCAGTGAACAGGGCAATCAGCCCCAGCATTTT.

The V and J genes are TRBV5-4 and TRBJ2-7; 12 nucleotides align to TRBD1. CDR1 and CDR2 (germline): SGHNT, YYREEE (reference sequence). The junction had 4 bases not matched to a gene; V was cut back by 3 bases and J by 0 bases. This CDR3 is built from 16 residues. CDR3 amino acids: CASSSGQGASSYEQYF. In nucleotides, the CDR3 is TGTGCCAGCAGCTCGGGACAGGGGGCATCCTCCTACGAGCAGTACTTC.